This T cell receptor (beta chain) was sequenced during a study of blood T cell repertoires in COVID-19. V lost 5 bases and J 8 bases, leaving 6 bases between the germline ends. The CDR3 covers 11 residues. Assay: immunoSEQ multiplex PCR; the TCRdb copy retains only in-frame clones and omits some. Of some 120,000 clones in the sample, 86% were seen once. Material: peripheral blood. The chain carries TRBV12-3 or TRBV12-4 and TRBJ2-2; D is unresolved. The sequence derives from a middle-aged man with acute or convalescent COVID-19. CDR3 in DNA: TGTGCCAGCAGTCCGGTAGGGGAGCTGTTTTTT. It is translated as CASSPVGELFF.